Each of the 21 T cell receptor beta chains below was sequenced from the same sample in a study of T-cell memory formation after mild COVID-19. Using its own MiXCR run on the 5' RACE reads, TCRdb lists one record per CDR3 protein. The sample has roughly 580,000 distinct CDR3 sequences, roughly 18% seen once; the top ten hold around 12%. The specimen sequenced was PBMCs or a T cell subset sorted from them (not recorded which). These receptor sequences come from an adult woman who had mild COVID-19 (a few samples of this study predate the infection). Cell type and time point are not known.

The chain combines TRBV5-1 with TRBJ2-3; D ambiguous. Trimming took 3 bases from V and 0 from J, leaving 14 bases between them. Germline V gene sequence: CDR1 SGHRS, CDR2 YFSETQ. CDR3 length equals 16 residues. This chain's CDR3 is CASSSDGRISTDTQYF. CDR3 sequence (DNA): TGCGCCAGCAGCTCCGACGGACGCATTAGCACAGATACGCAGTATTTT.

In its sample, this clonotype was seen a few times. The rearrangement joins TRBV12-3 or TRBV12-4 to TRBJ1-5; 9 bases match TRBD1. The V and J ends lost 0 bases and 6 bases, in that order; junction bases with no gene match: 6. The CDR3 totals 16 residues. DNA of the CDR3: TGTGCCAGCAGTTTAGCGGGGACAGGGAAAGGTCAGCCCCAGCATTTT. Translating gives CASSLAGTGKGQPQHF.

This clonotype has a handful of counts. This chain uses TRBV7-9 with TRBJ1-1; D is unresolved. Germline CDR1 SEHNR, CDR2 FQNEAQ (reference sequence). Trimming stripped 0 bases from V and 6 bases from J, with 11 bases between. The CDR3 has 14 amino acids. The CDR3 is CASSLAYTEAEAFF. Here the CDR3 DNA reads TGTGCCAGCAGCTTAGCATACACGGAGGCTGAAGCTTTCTTT.

A single count supports this clonotype. The rearrangement uses TRBV27 and TRBJ1-4; D ambiguous. Germline V CDR1 and CDR2: MNHEY, SMNVEV (reference sequence). The CDR3 extends over 13 amino acids. Trimming left V 4 bases short and J 7 bases short, with 10 bases between. This CDR3 is CASSSMDREKLFF. In DNA, the CDR3 is TGTGCCAGCAGTTCGATGGACCGTGAAAAACTGTTTTTT.

This sequence joins TRBV6-5 and TRBJ2-2, with D possibly being TRBD2 (6 bases). Germline V CDR1 and CDR2: MNHEY, SVGAGI. Trimming left V 6 bases short and J 6 bases short, with 14 bases between. The CDR3 is made up of 14 amino acids. The CDR3 DNA reads TGTGCCAGCAGGGGGACTCCCGTCCCCGGGGAGCTGTTTTTT. Protein sequence: CASRGTPVPGELFF.

V usage is TRBV24-1 and J usage is TRBJ2-1; weak D call: TRBD1 (6 bases). The CDR3 totals 16 residues. Trimming shortened V by 1 base and J by 7 bases, and 16 bases separated the two germline ends. CDR1 is KGHDR and CDR2 is SFDVKD in the germline V gene. The CDR3 DNA is TGTGCCACCAGTGATTTAGGGGGTAAGAGGGAGAATGAGCAGTTCTTC. Its translation: CATSDLGGKRENEQFF.

The chain joins TRBV6-2 or TRBV6-3 to TRBJ2-1, with 8 bases matching TRBD2. Trimming took 9 bases from V and 9 from J; bases not matched to a gene: 7. The germline gives CDR1 MNHEY, CDR2 SVGEGT. The CDR3 runs to 12 residues. The CDR3 here is CARSRLAREQFF. In DNA form, the CDR3 reads TGTGCCAGATCTCGACTAGCGCGTGAGCAGTTCTTC.

This clonotype was found a few times. The chain carries TRBV20-1 and TRBJ1-1, with D possibly being TRBD1 (6 bases). Germline loops: CDR1 DFQATT, CDR2 SNEGSKA (reference sequence). Trimming shortened V by 0 bases and J by 0 bases, and 11 bases separated the two germline ends. CDR3 length: 15 amino acids. The CDR3 bases are TGCAGTGCTAGAGAGACAGGAACCTTGAACACTGAAGCTTTCTTT. It translates to CSARETGTLNTEAFF.

CDR3 sequence reads: CASSERGLWGEQFF. The CDR3 DNA sequence: TGTGCCAGCAGCGAGCGAGGTCTGTGGGGCGAGCAGTTCTTC. The gene calls are TRBV9 and TRBJ2-1, with D possibly being TRBD1 (5 bases). The length of the CDR3 is 14 residues. Germline CDR1 is SGDLS and CDR2 is YYNGEE. V shed 3 bases and J shed 10 bases, with 17 bases lying between them. Supplemented by reference TRBV9 and TRBJ2-1, the full variable domain reads DSGVTQTPKHLITATGQRVTLRCSPRSGDLSVYWYQQSLDQGLQFLIQYYNGEERAKGNILERFSAQQFPDLHSELNLSSLELGDSALYFCASSERGLWGEQFFGPGTRLTVL.

A few counts support this clonotype. The genes are TRBV12-3 or TRBV12-4 and TRBJ2-5, with TRBD1 matching 7 bases. Trimming took 5 bases from V and 2 from J; bases not matched to a gene: 8. This CDR3 is built from 15 residues. Here the CDR3 DNA reads TGTGCCAGCAGTACTACAGGGGTTGGGCAAGAGACCCAGTACTTC. Protein product: CASSTTGVGQETQYF.

V usage is TRBV29-1 and J usage is TRBJ2-7; D remains unclear. The CDR3 length is 13 residues. Trimming took 5 bases from V and 2 from J, leaving 13 bases between them. Germline assignment: CDR1 SQVTM and CDR2 ANQGSEA. CDR3 amino acids: CSVLPTLTYEQYF. CDR3 coding DNA: TGCAGCGTTCTTCCCACGCTCACCTACGAGCAGTACTTC.

The gene calls are TRBV18 and TRBJ2-3, with 11 bases identical to TRBD1. Looked up from germline, CDR1 is KGHSH and CDR2 is LQKENI. This CDR3 spans 17 amino acids. The V segment lost 1 base and the J segment 5 bases; nucleotides outside the gene matches: 8. Here the CDR3 reads CASSPRSDRGRGDTQYF. The CDR3, as DNA: TGTGCCAGCTCACCACGCTCGGACAGGGGGCGAGGAGATACGCAGTATTTT.

The gene calls are TRBV5-1 and TRBJ2-7, with D possibly TRBD1 on 6 matching bases. Deletions cut 4 bases from V and 5 bases from J, with 13 bases between. The CDR3 contains 13 residues. The germline gives CDR1 SGHRS, CDR2 YFSETQ. Written as DNA, the CDR3 is TGCGCCAGCAGCAATGGACAGTGGGACGAGCAGTACTTC. This encodes CASSNGQWDEQYF.

The rearrangement links TRBV6-5 to TRBJ2-7; perhaps TRBD1 as D (6 bases). This CDR3 comprises 13 residues. From germline, CDR1 is MNHEY and CDR2 SVGAGI. Trimming pared 2 bases from V and 5 bases from J, leaving 10 bases between. The DNA of the CDR3 is TGTGCCAGCAGTTACACGGACAGCCACGAGCAGTACTTC. Its translation is CASSYTDSHEQYF.

The chain carries TRBV19 and TRBJ1-3; tentative D call: TRBD1 (5 bases). The CDR3 is 17 amino acids. Trimming removed 2 bases at V and 0 bases at J, with 14 bases between. Germline CDR1 LNHDA, CDR2 SQIVND (reference sequence). CDR3 region: CASSISPGAYSGNTIYF. DNA of the CDR3: TGTGCCAGTAGTATATCACCCGGGGCTTACTCTGGAAACACCATATATTTT.

This clonotype was recorded many times. J is TRBJ2-3 and V is TRBV3-1; no definite D call. Trimming cost V 4 bases and J 6 bases, with 11 bases left between them. The CDR3 contains 13 residues. Germline V gives CDR1 LGHDT, CDR2 YNNKEL (reference sequence). DNA of the CDR3: TGTGCCAGCAGCCTGGTCGTTTCCGATACGCAGTATTTT. Translated, it gives CASSLVVSDTQYF.

The chain uses TRBV6-2 or TRBV6-3 and TRBJ2-7; D possibly corresponds to TRBD1 (5 bases). Germline-derived CDR1 and CDR2 are MNHEY and SVGEGT. The length of the CDR3 is 11 residues. Trimming took off 5 bases at V and 7 bases at J, with 9 bases between the two ends. CDR3 sequence reads: CASSQGAEQYF. As DNA, the CDR3 is TGTGCCAGCAGTCAAGGGGCGGAGCAGTACTTC.

Details on this clonotype: One end of the junction varies from germline; a read error may be responsible. The chain carries TRBV3-1 and TRBJ2-1; TRBD2 is a possible D gene (7 bases). Germline CDR1 is LGHDT and CDR2 is YNNKEL (reference sequence). This CDR3 contains 16 residues. For the CDR3, the DNA is TGTGACAGCAGCCCCACCTCGGGGGGCGTCTACAATGAGCAGTTCTTC. Protein product: CDSSPTSGGVYNEQFF.

As regards this clonotype: The junction and the germline gene differ at one end; a read error may be behind it. This chain uses TRBV20-1 with TRBJ2-7; the D gene is possibly TRBD2 (5 bases). This CDR3 contains 12 residues. The germline V gene encodes CDR1 DFQATT and CDR2 SNEGSKA (reference sequence). The CDR3 region is CSAGERSYEQYF. For the CDR3, the DNA is TGCAGTGCTGGAGAGCGGTCCTACGAGCAGTACTTC.

The rearrangement links TRBV23-1 to TRBJ2-3, with a weak D call TRBD1 (5 bases). TRBV23-1 is annotated as an ORF whose role is uncertain. The germline V and J ends were trimmed by 3 bases and 8 bases, with 21 bases remaining between them. This CDR3 has 16 amino acids. The CDR3 coding sequence is TGCGCCAGCAGTCATCCAGGGCGGACCGTGGCTGGTACGCAGTATTTT. Protein sequence: CASSHPGRTVAGTQYF.

The V call is TRBV7-6, the J call TRBJ2-1; possibly TRBD1 for D (5 bases). The germline V gene has CDR1 SGHVS and CDR2 FNYEAQ. The CDR3 extends over 17 amino acids. V gave up 0 bases and J gave up 4 bases, with 16 bases separating them. The DNA of the CDR3 is TGTGCCAGCAGCTTAGCGCCTGGTAATCAGGGATACAATGAGCAGTTCTTC. This sequence encodes CASSLAPGNQGYNEQFF.